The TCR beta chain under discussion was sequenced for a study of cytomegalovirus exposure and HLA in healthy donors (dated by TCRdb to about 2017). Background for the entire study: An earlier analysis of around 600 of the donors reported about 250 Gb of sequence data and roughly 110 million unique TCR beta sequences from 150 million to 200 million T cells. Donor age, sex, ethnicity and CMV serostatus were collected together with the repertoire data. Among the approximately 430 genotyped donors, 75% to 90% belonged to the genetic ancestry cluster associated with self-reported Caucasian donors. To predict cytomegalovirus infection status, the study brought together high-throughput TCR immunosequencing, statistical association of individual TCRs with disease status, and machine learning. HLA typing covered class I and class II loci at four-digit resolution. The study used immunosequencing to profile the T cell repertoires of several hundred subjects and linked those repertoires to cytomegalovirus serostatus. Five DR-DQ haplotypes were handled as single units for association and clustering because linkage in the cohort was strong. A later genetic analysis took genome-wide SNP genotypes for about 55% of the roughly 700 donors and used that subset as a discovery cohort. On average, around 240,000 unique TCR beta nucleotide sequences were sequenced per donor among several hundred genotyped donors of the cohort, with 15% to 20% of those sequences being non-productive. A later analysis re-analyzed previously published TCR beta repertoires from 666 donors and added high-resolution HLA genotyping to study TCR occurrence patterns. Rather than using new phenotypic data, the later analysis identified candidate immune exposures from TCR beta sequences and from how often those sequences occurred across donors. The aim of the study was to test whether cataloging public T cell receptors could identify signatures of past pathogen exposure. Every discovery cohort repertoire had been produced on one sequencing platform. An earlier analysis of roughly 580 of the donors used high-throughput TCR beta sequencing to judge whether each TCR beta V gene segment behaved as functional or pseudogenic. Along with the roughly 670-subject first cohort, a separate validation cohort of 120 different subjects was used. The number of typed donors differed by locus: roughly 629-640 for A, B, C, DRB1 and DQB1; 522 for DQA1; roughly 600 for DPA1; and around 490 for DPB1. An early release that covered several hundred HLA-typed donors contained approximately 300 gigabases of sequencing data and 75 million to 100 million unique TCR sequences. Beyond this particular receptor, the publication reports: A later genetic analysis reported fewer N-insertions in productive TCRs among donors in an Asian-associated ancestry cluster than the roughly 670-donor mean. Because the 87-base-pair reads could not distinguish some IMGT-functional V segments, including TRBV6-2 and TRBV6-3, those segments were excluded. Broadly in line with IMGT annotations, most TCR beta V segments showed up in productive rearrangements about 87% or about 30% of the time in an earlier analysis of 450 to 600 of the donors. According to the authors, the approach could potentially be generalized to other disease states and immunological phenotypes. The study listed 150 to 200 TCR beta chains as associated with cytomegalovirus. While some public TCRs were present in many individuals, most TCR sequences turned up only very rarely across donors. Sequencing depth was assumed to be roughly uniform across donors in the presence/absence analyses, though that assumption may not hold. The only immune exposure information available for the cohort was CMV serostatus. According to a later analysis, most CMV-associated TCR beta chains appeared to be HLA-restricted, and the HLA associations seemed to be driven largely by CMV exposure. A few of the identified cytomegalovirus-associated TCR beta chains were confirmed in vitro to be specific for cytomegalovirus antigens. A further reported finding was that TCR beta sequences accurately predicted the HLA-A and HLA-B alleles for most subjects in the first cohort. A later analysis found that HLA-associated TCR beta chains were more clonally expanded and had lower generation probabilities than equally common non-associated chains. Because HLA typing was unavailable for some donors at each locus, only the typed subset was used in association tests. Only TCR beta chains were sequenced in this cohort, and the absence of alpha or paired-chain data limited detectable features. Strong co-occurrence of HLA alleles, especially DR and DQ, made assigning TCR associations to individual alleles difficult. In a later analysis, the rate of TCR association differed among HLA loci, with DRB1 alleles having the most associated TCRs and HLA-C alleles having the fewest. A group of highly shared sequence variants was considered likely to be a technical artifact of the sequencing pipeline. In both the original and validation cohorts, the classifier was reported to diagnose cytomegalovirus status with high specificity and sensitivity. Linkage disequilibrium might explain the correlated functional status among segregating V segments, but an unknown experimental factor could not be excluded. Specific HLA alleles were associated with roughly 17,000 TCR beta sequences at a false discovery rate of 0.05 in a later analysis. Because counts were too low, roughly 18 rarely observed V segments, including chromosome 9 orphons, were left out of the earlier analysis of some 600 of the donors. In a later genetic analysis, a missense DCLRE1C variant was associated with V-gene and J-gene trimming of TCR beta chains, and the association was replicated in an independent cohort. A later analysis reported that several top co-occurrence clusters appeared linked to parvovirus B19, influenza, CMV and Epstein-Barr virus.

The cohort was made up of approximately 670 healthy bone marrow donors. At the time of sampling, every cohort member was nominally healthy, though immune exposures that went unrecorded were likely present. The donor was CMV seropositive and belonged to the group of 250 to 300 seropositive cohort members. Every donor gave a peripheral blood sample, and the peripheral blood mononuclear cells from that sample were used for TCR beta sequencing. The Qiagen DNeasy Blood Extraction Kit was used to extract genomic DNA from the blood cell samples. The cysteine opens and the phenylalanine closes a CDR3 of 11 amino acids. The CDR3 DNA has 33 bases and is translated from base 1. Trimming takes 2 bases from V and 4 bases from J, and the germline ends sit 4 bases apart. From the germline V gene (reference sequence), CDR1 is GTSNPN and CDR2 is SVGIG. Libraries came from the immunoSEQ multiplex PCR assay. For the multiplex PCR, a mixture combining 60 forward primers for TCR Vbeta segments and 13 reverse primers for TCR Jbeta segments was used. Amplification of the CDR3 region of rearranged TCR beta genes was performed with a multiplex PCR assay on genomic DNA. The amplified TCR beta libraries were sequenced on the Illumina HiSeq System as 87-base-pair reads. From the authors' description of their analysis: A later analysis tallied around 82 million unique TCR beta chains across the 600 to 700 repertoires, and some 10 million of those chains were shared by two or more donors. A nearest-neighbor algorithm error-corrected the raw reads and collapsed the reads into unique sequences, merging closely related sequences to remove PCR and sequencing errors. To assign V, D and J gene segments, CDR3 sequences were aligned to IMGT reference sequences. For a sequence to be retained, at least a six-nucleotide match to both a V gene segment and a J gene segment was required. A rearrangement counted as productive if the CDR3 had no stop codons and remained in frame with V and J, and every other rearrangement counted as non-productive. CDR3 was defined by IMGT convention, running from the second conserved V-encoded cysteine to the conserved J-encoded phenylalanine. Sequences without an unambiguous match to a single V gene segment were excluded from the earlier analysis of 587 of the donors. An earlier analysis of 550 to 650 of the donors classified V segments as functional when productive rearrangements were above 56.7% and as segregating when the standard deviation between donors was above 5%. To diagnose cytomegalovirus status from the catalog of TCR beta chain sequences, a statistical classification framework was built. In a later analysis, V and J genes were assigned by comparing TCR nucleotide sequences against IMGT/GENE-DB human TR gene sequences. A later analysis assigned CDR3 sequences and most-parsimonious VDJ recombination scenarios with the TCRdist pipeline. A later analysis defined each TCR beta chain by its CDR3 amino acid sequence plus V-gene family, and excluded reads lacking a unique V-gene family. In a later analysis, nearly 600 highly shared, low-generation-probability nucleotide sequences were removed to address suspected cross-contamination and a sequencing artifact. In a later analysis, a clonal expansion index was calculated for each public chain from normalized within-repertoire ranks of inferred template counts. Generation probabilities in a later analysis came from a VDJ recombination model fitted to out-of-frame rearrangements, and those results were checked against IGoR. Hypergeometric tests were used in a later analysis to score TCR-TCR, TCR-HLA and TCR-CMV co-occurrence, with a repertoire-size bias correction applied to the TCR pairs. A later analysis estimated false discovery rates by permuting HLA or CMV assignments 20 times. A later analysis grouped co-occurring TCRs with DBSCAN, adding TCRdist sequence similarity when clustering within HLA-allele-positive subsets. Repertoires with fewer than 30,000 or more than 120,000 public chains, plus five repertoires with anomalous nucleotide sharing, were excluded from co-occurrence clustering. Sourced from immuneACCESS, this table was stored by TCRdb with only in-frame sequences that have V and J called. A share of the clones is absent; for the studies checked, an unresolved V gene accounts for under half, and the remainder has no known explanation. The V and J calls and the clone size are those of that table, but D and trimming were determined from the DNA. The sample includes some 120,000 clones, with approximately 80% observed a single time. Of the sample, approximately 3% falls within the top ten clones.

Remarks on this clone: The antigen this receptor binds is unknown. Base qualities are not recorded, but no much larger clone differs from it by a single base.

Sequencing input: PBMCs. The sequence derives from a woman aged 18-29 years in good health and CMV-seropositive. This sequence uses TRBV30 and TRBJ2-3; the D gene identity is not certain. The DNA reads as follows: TGTGCCTGGAGTTTAGCAGATACGCAGTATTTT. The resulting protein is CAWSLADTQYF.